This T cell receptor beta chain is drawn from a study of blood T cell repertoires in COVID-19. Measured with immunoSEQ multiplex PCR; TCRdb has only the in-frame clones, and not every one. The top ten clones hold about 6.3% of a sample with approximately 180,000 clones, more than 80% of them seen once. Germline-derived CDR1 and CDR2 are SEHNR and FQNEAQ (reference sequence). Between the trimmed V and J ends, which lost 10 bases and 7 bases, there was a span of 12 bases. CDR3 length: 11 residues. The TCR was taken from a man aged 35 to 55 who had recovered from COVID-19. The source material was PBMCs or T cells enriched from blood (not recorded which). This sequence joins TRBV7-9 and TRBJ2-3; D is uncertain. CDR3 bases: TGTGCCACCGTTAGCAGCTATACGCAGTATTTT. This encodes CATVSSYTQYF.